This TCR beta chain was captured by sequencing in a study of blood T cell repertoires in COVID-19. As processed by the authors: The assay estimated nucleated cells by amplifying reference gene primers. Profiled with immunoSEQ multiplex PCR; TCRdb holds only in-frame clones, not every one. That table is the source of V, J and clone size, and D and trimming were worked out from the DNA. Of about 200,000 clones listed, around 86% are singletons. This CDR3 spans 14 amino acids. CDR1 is GTSNPN and CDR2 is SVGIG in the germline V gene (reference sequence). The V end was cut by 4 bases, the J end by 6 bases, with 13 bases between.

The sequence derives from a man aged 35 to 55 with acute COVID-19. This chain joins TRBV30 and TRBJ1-6; unclear D gene. Input material: PBMCs or T cells enriched from blood (not recorded which). CDR3 in DNA: TGTGCCTGGAACCGGTTGGGCCGTAATTCACCCCTCCACTTT. This sequence encodes CAWNRLGRNSPLHF.